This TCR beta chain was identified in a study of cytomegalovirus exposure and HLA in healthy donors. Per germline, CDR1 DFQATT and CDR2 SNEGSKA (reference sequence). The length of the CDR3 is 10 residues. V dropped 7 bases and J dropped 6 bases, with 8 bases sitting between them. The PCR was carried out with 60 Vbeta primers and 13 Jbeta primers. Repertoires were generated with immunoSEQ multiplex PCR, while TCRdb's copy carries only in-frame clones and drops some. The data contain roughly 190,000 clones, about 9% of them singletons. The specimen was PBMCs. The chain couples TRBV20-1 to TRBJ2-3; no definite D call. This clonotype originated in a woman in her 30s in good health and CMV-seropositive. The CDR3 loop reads CSVAEDTQYF. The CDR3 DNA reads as TGCAGTGTGGCGGAGGATACGCAGTATTTT.